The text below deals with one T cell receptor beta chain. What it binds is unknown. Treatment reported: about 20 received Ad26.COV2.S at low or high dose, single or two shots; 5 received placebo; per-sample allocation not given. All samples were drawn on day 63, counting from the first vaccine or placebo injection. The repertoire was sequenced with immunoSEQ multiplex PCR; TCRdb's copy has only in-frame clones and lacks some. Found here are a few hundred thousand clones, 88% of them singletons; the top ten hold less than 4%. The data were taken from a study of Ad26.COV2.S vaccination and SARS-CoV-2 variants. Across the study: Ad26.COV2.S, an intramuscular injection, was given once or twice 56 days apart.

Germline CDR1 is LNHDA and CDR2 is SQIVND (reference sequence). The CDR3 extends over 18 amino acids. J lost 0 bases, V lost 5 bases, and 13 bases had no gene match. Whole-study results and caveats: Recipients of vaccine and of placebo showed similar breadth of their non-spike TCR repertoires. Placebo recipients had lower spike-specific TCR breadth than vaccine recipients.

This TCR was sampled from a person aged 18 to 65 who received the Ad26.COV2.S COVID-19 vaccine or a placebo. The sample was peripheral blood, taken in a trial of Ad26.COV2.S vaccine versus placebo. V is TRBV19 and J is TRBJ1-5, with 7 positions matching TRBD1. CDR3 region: CASSVTGTDFHSNQPQHF. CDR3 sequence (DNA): TGTGCCAGTAGTGTTACCGGGACAGACTTCCATAGCAATCAGCCCCAGCATTTT.